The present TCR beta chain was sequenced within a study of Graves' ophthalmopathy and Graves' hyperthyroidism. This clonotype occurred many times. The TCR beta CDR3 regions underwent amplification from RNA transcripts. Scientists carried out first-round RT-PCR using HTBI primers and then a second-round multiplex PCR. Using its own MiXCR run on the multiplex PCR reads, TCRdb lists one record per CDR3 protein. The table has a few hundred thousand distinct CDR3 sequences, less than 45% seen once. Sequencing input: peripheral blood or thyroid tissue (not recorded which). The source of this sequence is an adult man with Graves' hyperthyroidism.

This CDR3 reads CSAREVQKEDEQYF. The CDR3 DNA follows: TGCAGTGCTAGGGAAGTCCAGAAGGAAGACGAGCAGTACTTC. The rearrangement uses TRBV20-1 and TRBJ2-7; D is ambiguous. Per germline, CDR1 DFQATT and CDR2 SNEGSKA (reference sequence). The CDR3 sequence is 14 residues long. Deletions cut 3 bases from V and 5 bases from J, with 17 bases between.